The TCR beta chain described here comes from a study of Ad26.COV2.S vaccination and SARS-CoV-2 variants. Treatment of the sample: over 15 received Ad26.COV2.S at low or high dose, single or two shots; about 5 received placebo; per-sample allocation not given. Sampling was done on day 63 after the first vaccine or placebo injection. This table comes from immunoSEQ multiplex PCR, and its TCRdb copy is limited to in-frame clones, with some not included. The sample has about 350,000 clones, 88% seen once. This clone appeared a single time. Other DNA sequences in the same sample also yield this CDR3. The CDR3 has 15 residues. V lost 4 bases, J lost 0 bases, and 1 base stayed unmatched. From germline, CDR1 is LNHDA and CDR2 SQIVND (reference sequence).

The sample consisted of peripheral blood, taken in a trial of Ad26.COV2.S vaccine versus placebo. The chain joins TRBV19 to TRBJ2-3; 10 nucleotides agree with TRBD2. This receptor was taken from a person aged 18-60 years who received the Ad26.COV2.S COVID-19 vaccine or a placebo. The CDR3 is CASSRTSGSTDTQYF. Written as DNA, the CDR3 is TGTGCCAGTAGTAGGACTAGCGGAAGCACAGATACGCAGTATTTT.